This TCR beta chain was obtained from a study of shared clonotypes between healthy human individuals. Within Nashville, Tennessee resided all donors, each a Caucasian adult. This clone appeared a single time. The method was immunoSEQ multiplex PCR; TCRdb's version includes in-frame clones alone and lacks a portion of them. The sample has about 2.3 million clones; 85% to 95% are singletons. CDR3 length equals 14 residues. Looked up from germline, CDR1 is SGHDN and CDR2 is FVKESK. Trimming removed 1 base from V and 7 bases from J, with 11 bases in between. This chain uses TRBV14 with TRBJ1-5, with TRBD1 as a possible D gene (6 bases). This sequence was found in a man younger than 35 in good health. Some clones in this sample may be carry-over from other donors' samples. The source material was naive CD4+ T cells from PBMCs. Specified subset: CD45RA+ positively selected. The CDR3 protein is CASSQGGRGQPQHF. In DNA form, the CDR3 reads TGTGCCAGCAGCCAAGGGGGGCGTGGACAGCCCCAGCATTTT.